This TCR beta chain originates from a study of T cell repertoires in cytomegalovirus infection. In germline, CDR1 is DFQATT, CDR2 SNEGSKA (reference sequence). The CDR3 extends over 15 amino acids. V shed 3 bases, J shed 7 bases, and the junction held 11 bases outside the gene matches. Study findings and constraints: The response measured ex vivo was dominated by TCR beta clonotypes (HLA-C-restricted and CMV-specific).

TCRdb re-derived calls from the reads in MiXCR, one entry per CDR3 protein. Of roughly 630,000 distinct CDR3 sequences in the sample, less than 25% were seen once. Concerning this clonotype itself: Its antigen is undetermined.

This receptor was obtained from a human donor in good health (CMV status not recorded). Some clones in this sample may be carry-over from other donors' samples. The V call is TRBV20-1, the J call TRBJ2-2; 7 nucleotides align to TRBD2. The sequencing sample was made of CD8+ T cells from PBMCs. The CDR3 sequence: CSASRAGPLSGELFF. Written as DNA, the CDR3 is TGCAGTGCTAGTAGAGCGGGGCCTCTGAGCGGGGAGCTGTTTTTT.